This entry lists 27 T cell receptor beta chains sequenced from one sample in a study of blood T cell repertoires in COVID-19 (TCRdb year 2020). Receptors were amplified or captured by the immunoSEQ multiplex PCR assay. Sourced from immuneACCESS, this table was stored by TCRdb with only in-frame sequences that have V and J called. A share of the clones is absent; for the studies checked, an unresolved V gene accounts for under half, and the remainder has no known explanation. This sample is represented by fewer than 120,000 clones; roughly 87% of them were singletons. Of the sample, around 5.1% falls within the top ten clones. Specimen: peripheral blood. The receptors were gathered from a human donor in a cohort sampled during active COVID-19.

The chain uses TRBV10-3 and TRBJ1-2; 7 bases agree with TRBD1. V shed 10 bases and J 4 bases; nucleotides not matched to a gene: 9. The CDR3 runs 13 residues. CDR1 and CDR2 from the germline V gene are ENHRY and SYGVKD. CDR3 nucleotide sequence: TGTGCCACCACGACAGGGACCGGCTATGGCTACACCTTC. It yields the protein CATTTGTGYGYTF.

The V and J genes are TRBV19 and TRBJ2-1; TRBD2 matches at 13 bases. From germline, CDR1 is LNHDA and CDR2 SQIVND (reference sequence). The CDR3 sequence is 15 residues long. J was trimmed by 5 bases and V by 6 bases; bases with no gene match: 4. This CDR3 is CASRQLAGGNNEQFF. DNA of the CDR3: TGTGCCAGTAGGCAACTAGCGGGGGGGAACAATGAGCAGTTCTTC.

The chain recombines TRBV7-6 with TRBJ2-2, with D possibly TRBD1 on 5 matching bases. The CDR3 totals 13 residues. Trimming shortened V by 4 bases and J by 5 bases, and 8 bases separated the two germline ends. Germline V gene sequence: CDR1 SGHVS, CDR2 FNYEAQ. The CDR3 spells CASSSTETGELFF. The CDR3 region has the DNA TGTGCCAGCAGCTCGACAGAGACCGGGGAGCTGTTTTTT.

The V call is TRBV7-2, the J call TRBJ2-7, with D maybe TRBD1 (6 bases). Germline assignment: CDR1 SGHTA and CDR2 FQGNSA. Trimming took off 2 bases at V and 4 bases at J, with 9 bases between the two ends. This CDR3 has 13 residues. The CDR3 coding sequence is TGTGCCAGCAGCTTACAGGGGCCATACGAGCAGTACTTC. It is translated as CASSLQGPYEQYF.

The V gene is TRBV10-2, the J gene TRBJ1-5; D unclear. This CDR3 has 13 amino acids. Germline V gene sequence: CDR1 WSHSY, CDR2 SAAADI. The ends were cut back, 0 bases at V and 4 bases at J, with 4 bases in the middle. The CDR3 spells CASSESLNQPQHF. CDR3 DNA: TGCGCCAGCAGTGAGTCCTTAAATCAGCCCCAGCATTTT.

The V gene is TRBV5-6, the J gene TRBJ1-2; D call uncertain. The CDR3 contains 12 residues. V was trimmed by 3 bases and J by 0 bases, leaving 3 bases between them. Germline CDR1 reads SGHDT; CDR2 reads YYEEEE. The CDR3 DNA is TGTGCCAGCAGCTCTACTAACTATGGCTACACCTTC. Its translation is CASSSTNYGYTF.

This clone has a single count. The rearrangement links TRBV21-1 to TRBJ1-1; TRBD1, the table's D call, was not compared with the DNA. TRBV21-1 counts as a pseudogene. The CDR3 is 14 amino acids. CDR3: CASSKDSQIAEAFF. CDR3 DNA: TGTGCCAGCAGCAAGGACAGCCAGATCGCTGAAGCTTTCTTT.

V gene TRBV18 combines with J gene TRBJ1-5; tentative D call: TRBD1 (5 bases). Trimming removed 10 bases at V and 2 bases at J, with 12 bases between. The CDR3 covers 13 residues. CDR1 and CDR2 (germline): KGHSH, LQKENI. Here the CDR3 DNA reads TGTGCCACCGCACAACAGGGCAATCAGCCCCAGCATTTT. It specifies CATAQQGNQPQHF.

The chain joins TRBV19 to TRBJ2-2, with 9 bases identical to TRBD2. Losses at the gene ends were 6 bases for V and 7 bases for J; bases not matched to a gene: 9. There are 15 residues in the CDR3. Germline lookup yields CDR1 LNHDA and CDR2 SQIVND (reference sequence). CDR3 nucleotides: TGTGCCAGTAGATTTAGCGGGAGACAGAACGGGGAGCTGTTTTTT. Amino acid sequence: CASRFSGRQNGELFF.

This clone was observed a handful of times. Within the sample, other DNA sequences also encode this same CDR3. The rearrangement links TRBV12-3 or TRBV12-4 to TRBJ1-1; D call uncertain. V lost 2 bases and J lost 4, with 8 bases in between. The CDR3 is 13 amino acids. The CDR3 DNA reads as TGTGCCAGCAGTTTATCCCGGGGCACTGAAGCTTTCTTT. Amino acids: CASSLSRGTEAFF.

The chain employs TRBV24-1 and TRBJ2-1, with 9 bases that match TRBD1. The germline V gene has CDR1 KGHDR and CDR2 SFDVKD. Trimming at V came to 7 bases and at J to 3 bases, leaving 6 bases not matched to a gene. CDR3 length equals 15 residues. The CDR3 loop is CATSATGGLYNEQFF. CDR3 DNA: TGTGCCACCAGCGCCACAGGGGGCCTCTACAATGAGCAGTTCTTC.

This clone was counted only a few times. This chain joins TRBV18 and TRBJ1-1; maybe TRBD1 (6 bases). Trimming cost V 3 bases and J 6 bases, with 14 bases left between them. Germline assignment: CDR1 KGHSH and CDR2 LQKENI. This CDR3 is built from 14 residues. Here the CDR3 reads CASSPQAGASEAFF. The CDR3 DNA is TGTGCCAGCTCACCCCAGGCGGGGGCTTCTGAAGCTTTCTTT.

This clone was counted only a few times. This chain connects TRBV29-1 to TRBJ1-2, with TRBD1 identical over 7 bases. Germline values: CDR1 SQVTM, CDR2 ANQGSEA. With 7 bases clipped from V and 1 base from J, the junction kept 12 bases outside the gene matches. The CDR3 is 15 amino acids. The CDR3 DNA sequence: TGCAGCGCTGCGGCCGGGACAGAAGTTAACTATGGCTACACCTTC. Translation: CSAAAGTEVNYGYTF.

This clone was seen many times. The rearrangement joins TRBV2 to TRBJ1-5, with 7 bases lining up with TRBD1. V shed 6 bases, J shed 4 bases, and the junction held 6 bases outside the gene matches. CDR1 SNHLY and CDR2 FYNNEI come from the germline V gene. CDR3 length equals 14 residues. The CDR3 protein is CASSPGQNNQPQHF. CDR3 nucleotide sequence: TGTGCCAGCAGCCCGGGACAGAATAATCAGCCCCAGCATTTT.

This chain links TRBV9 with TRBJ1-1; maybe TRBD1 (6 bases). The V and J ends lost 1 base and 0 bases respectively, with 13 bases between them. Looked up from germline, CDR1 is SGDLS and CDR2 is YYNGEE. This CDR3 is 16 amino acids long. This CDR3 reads CASSVSVGQLNTEAFF. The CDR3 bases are TGTGCCAGCAGCGTATCCGTAGGACAGTTGAACACTGAAGCTTTCTTT.

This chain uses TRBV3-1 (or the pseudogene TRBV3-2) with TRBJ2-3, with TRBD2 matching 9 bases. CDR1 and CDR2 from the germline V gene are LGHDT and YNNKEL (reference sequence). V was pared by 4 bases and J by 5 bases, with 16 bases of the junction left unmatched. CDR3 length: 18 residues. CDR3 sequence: CASSPLGTSSSIQDTQYF. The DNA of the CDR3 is TGTGCCAGCAGCCCTCTAGGGACTAGCAGTTCCATCCAAGATACGCAGTATTTT.

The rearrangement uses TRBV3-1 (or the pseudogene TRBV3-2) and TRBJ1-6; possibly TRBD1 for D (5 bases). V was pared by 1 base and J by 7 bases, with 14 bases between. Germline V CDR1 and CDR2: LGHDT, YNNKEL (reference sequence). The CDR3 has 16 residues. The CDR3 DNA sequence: TGTGCCAGCAGCCAAGCTTGGGGCGGGGTCAATTCACCCCTCCACTTT. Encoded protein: CASSQAWGGVNSPLHF.

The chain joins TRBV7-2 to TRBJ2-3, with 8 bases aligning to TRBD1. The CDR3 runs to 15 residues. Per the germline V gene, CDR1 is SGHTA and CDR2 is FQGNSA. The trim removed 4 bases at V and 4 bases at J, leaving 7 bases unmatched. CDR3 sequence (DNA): TGTGCCAGCAGCTCCCTCGGGACAGGACCAGATACGCAGTATTTT. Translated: CASSSLGTGPDTQYF.

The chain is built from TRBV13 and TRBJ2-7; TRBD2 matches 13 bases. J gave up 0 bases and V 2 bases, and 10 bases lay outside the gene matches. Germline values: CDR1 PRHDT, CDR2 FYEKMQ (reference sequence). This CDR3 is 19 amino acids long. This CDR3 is CASSLTGLAGKGSSYEQYF. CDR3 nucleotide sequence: TGTGCCAGCAGCTTAACGGGACTAGCGGGAAAGGGGAGCTCCTACGAGCAGTACTTC.

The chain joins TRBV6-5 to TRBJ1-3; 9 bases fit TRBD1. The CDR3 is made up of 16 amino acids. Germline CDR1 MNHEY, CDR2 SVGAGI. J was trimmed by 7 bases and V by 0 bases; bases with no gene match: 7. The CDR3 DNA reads TGTGCCAGCAGTTACTCGGACAGGGGTTGGGGTAACACCATATATTTT. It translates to CASSYSDRGWGNTIYF.

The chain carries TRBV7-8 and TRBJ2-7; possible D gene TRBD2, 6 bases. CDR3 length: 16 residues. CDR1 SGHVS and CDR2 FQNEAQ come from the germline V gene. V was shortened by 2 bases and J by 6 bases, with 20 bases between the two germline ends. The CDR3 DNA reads TGTGCCAGCAGCTTAAATCCTCGGGACTCAACCGGCGAGCAGTACTTC. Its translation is CASSLNPRDSTGEQYF.

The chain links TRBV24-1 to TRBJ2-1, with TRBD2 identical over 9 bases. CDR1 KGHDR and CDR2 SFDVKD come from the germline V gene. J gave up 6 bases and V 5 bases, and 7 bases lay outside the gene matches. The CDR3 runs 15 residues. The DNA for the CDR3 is TGTGCCACCAGTGCCCCTAGCGGGATTTCCAATGAGCAGTTCTTC. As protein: CATSAPSGISNEQFF.

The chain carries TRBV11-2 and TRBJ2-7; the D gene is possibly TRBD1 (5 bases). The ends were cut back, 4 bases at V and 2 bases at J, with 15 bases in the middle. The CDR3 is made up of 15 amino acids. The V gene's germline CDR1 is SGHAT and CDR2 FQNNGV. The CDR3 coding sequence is TGTGCCAGCAGCTCGTACAGGAAAAAAGCCTACGAGCAGTACTTC. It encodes CASSSYRKKAYEQYF.

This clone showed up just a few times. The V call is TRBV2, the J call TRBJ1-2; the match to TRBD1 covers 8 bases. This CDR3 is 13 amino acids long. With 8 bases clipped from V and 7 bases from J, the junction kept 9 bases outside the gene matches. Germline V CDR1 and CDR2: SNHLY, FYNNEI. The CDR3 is CASCRTGTGGYTF. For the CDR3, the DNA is TGTGCCAGCTGCCGGACAGGGACCGGTGGCTACACCTTC.

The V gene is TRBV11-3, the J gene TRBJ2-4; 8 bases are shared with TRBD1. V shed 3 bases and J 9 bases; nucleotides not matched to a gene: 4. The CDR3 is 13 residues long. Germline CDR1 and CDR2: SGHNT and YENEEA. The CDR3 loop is CASSLITGGIQYF. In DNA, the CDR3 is TGTGCCAGCAGCTTGATAACAGGGGGCATTCAGTACTTC.

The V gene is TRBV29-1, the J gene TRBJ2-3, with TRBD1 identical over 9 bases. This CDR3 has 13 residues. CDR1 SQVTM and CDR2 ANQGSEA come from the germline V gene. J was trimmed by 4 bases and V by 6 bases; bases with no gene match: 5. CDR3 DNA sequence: TGCAGCGTAGGGACAGGGTGGGCAGATACGCAGTATTTT. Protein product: CSVGTGWADTQYF.

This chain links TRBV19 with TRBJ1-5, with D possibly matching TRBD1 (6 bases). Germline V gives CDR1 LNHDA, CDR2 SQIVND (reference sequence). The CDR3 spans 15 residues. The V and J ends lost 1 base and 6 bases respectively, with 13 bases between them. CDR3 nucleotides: TGTGCCAGTAGTATAGGATGGGGGCCGGGTCAGCCCCAGCATTTT. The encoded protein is CASSIGWGPGQPQHF. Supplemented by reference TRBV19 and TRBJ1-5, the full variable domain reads DGGITQSPKYLFRKEGQNVTLSCEQNLNHDAMYWYRQDPGQGLRLIYYSQIVNDFQKGDIAEGYSVSREKKESFPLTVTSAQKNPTAFYLCASSIGWGPGQPQHFGDGTRLSIL.